This T cell receptor beta chain stems from a study of CD8 T cells in ankylosing spondylitis. This clonotype turned up a few times. TCRdb itself ran the 5' RACE reads through MiXCR, one entry per CDR3 protein. The sample has a few hundred thousand distinct CDR3 sequences, approximately 22% seen once; the top ten hold less than 15%. The ends were cut back, 3 bases at V and 4 bases at J, with 12 bases in the middle. The CDR3 runs to 15 residues. CDR1 is KGHDR, CDR2 SFDVKD, per germline. Material for sequencing was blood, either unsorted or a sorted T cell fraction (not recorded which). This sequence joins TRBV24-1 and TRBJ2-1; maybe TRBD1 (6 bases). This TCR came from a male donor with ankylosing spondylitis or in good health (not recorded which). For the CDR3, the DNA is TGTGCCACCAGTGATCACCGGGACACTTACAATGAGCAGTTCTTC. Amino acids: CATSDHRDTYNEQFF.